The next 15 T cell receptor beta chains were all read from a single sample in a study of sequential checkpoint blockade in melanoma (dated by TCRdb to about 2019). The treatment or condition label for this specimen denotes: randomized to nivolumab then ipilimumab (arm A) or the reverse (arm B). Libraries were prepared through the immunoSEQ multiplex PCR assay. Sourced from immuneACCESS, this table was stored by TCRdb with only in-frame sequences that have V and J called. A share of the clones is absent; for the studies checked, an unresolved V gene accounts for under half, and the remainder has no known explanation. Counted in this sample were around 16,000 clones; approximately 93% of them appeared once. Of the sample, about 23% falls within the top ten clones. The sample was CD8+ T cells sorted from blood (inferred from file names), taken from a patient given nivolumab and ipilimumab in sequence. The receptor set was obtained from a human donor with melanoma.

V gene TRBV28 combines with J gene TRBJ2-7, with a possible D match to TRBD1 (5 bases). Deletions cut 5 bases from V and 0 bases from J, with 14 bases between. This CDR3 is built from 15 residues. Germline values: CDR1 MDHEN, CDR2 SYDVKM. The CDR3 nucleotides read TGTGCCAGCAGTCCCCACCTAACAGGCTCCTACGAGCAGTACGTC. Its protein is CASSPHLTGSYEQYV.

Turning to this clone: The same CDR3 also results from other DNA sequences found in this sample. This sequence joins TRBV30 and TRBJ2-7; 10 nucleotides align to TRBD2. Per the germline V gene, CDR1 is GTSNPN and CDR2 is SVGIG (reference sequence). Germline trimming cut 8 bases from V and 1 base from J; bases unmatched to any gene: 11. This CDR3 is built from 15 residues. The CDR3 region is CAGRLAGDPSYEQYF. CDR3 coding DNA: TGTGCCGGCCGGCTAGCGGGAGACCCGTCCTACGAGCAGTACTTC.

The CDR3 sequence: CASSLGGTVFEAFF. The DNA of the CDR3 is TGCGCCAGCAGCTTGGGCGGGACAGTATTTGAAGCTTTCTTT. This rearrangement joins TRBV5-1 to TRBJ1-1, with 7 bases identical to TRBD1. CDR1 is SGHRS, CDR2 YFSETQ, per germline. This CDR3 is 14 amino acids long. The V gene end was trimmed by 0 bases and the J gene end by 7 bases; junction bases not matched to a gene: 6.

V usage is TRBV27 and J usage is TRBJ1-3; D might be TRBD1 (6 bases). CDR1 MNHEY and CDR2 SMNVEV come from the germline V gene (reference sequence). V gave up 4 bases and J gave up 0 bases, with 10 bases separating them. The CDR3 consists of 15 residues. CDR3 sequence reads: CASSSGALSGNTIYF. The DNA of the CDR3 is TGTGCCAGCAGTTCAGGGGCCCTCTCTGGAAACACCATATATTTT.

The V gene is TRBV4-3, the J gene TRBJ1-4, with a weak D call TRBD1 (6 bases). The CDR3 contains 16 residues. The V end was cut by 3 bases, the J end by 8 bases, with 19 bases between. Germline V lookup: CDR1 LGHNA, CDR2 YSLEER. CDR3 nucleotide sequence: TGCGCCAGCAGCCAGTCCAGGGGTTTTGGGGCCGAAAAACTGTTTTTT. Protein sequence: CASSQSRGFGAEKLFF.

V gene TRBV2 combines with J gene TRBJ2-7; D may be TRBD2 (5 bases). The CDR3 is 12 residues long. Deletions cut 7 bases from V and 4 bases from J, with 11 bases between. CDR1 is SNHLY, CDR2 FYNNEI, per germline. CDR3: CASTPGKYEQYF. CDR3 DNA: TGTGCCAGCACCCCGGGAAAATACGAGCAGTACTTC.

The CDR3 sequence is CASSDGTGDTEAFF. CDR3 DNA sequence: TGTGCCAGCAGTGATGGGACAGGGGACACTGAAGCTTTCTTT. This rearrangement joins TRBV2 to TRBJ1-1; TRBD1 aligns across 10 bases. The CDR3 has 14 amino acids. The germline V gene has CDR1 SNHLY and CDR2 FYNNEI. J lost 3 bases, V lost 3 bases, and 1 base had no gene match.

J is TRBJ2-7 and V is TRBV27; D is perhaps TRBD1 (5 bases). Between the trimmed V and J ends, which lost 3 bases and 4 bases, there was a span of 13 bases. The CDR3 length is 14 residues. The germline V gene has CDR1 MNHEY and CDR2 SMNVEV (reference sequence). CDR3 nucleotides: TGTGCCAGCAGTTTTGGGGCCGGTACGTACGAGCAGTACTTC. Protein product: CASSFGAGTYEQYF.

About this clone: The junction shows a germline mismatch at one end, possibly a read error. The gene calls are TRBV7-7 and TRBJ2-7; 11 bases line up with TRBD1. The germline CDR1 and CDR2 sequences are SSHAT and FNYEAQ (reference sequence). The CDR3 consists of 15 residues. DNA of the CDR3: TGTGCTAGCAGCATAGGACAGGGGGCTTTCTACGAGCAGTACTTC. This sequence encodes CASSIGQGAFYEQYF. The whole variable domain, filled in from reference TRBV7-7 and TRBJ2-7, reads GAGVSQSPRYKVTKRGQDVTLRCDPISSHATLYWYQQALGQGPEFLTYFNYEAQPDKSGLPSDRFSAERPEGSISTLTIQRTEQRDSAMYRCASSIGQGAFYEQYFGPGTRLTVT.

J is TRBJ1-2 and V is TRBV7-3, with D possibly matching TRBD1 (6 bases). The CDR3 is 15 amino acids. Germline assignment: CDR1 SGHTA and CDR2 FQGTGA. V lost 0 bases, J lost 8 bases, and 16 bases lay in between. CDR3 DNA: TGTGCCAGCAGCTTAACGGGTGGGGGGGCTGACGGCTACACCTTC. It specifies CASSLTGGGADGYTF.

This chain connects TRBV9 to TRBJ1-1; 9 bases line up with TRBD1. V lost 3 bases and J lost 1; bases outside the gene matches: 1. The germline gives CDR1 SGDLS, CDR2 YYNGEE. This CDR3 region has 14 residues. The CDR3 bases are TGTGCCAGCAGCGGGACAGGGGAGAACACTGAAGCTTTCTTT. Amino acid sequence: CASSGTGENTEAFF.

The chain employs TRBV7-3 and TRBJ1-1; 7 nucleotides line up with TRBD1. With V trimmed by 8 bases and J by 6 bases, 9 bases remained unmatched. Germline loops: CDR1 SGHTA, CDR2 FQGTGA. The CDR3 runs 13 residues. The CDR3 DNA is TGTGCCAGCCGGCTCACAGGGGTGGCTGAAGCTTTCTTT. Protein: CASRLTGVAEAFF.

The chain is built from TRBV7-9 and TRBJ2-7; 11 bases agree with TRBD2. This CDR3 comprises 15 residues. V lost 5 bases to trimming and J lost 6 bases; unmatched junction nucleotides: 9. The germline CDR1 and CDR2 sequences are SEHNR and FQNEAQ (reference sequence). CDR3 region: CASSPILAGGGEQYF. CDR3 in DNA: TGTGCCAGCAGCCCCATTCTAGCGGGAGGAGGCGAGCAGTACTTC.

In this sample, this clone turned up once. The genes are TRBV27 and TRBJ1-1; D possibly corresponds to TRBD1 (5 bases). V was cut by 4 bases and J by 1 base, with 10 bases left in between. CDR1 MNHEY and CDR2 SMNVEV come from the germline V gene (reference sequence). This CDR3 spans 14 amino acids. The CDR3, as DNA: TGTGCCAGCAGTTGGGGGGGAGGGAACACTGAAGCTTTCTTT. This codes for CASSWGGGNTEAFF.

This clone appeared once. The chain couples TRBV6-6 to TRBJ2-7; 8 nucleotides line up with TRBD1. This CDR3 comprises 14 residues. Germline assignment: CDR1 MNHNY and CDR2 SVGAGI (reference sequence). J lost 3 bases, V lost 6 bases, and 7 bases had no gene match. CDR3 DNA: TGTGCCAGCAGCCTCCGGACAGGGTTCTACGAGCAGTACTTC. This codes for CASSLRTGFYEQYF.